One T cell receptor beta chain is described in this entry. The clone's antigen remains unknown. From the germline J gene comes the end of the CDR3, since the read stops 3 residues before it. For TCRbeta CDR3 sequencing, genomic DNA was extracted from sorted cells using the QIAGEN DNeasy Blood and Tissue Kit. High-throughput TCRbeta CDR3 sequencing, including PCR amplification with bias correction and internal controls, was performed commercially through immunoSEQ. The authors' analysis ran thus. Unique productive TCRbeta sequences were defined by CDR3 nucleotide sequence where primers matched, and otherwise by CDR3 amino acid sequence together with Vbeta and Jbeta genes. Sorting error was corrected by removing sequences shared between sorted populations at a frequency ratio of 2:1 or less, and the remaining shared sequences were assigned to the higher population. Donor-reactive sequences were defined as at least 5-fold expanded in CFSE-low cells versus unstimulated cells, with frequency of at least 0.01% in CFSE-low cells. Repertoire divergence was quantified by Jensen-Shannon divergence using the top 100 TCRbeta sequences ranked by frequency. For any sample with multiple sequencing runs, sorting error was corrected in each run separately before the runs were pooled. TCRdb provides this immuneACCESS table in a form limited to in-frame rearrangements. Some clones are lacking; in checked studies, under half of them reflect an unresolved V gene, and why the rest are absent is not known. V and J calls and clone size are as listed in that table; D and trimming were resolved from the DNA. The table for this sample shows approximately 30,000 clones. The ten largest clones capture 1.8% of the sample.

Trimming costs V 0 bases and J 5 bases, and their ends lie 9 bases apart. Measured from the cysteine to the phenylalanine, the CDR3 is 14 residues long. The CDR3 was read in part: 33 bases, with the frame set at base 1. Sequences SGHTA (CDR1) and FQGTGA (CDR2) are obtained from the germline V gene. This specimen belongs to a study of Tregs in tolerant kidney transplant recipients (dated by TCRdb to between 2019 and 2020). Study-level background: The study used TCRbeta sequencing to identify donor-specific regulatory T cells before combined kidney and bone marrow transplantation, then tracked those cells after transplant.

Transplants used related donors with nonmyeloablative bone marrow transplantation; mixed chimerism was transient in the human trials. Unstimulated Tregs (CD4+CD25+CD127-), CD4+ non-Tregs (CD4+CD25-), CD4 and CD8 cells were FACS-sorted from thawed PBMCs. Patients were 4 combined kidney and bone marrow transplant recipients from the ITN036ST trial, and only these trial subjects had samples available. Healthy control blood was processed by Ficoll density gradient to PBMCs and cryopreserved; patient PBMCs were collected before and after transplant. On the study overall, not on this receptor specifically: Because the study included only a small number of patients, the results must be confirmed in larger populations and under other immunosuppression protocols. Because the PCR primers were changed over time for some patients, nucleotide-level comparison could not be performed across the samples from those patients. Biological reproducibility was not directly assessed, although technical replication error appeared to be minimal. Expanding Tregs with activated donor B cells appeared to identify the most biologically relevant and donor-specific TCRbeta repertoire. Donor-specific Treg expansion exceeded global Treg expansion in tolerant patients, suggesting antigen-driven rather than nonspecific expansion.

The sequence derives from a human patient who received a combined kidney and bone marrow transplant. Some T cells seen after a transplant may have their origin in the graft donor. The chain is encoded by TRBV7-3 joined to TRBJ2-3; perhaps TRBD1 is the D gene, with 6 bases matching. The material sequenced was CD4+ T cells from blood (PBMCs), taken 24 months after the transplant. CDR3 loop: CASSLTDRLDTQYF. The part of the CDR3 DNA that was read is TGTGCCAGCAGCTTAACTGACAGGCTAGATACG.